The 24 T cell receptor beta chains reported below all come from one sample, sequenced in a study of T cell changes during pregnancy in multiple sclerosis. Some clones are missing from TCRdb's copy, which holds only in-frame ones; the method was immunoSEQ multiplex PCR. Of under 40,000 clones listed, about nine tenths are singletons. Sequences were derived from CD4+ T cells from peripheral blood mononuclear cells, sampled in the third trimester of pregnancy. The receptors shown here come from a female donor in good health, enrolled as a control in a pregnancy study.

The rearrangement uses TRBV15 and TRBJ2-3; 8 bases fit TRBD2. The CDR3 consists of 15 residues. Trimming at V came to 5 bases and at J to 2 bases, leaving 6 bases not matched to a gene. From germline, CDR1 is LNHNV and CDR2 YYDKDF (reference sequence). In nucleotides, the CDR3 is TGTGCCACCAGCGAACCCGGGGGGGCCACAGATACGCAGTATTTT. This codes for CATSEPGGATDTQYF.

V is TRBV6-1 and J is TRBJ2-3; maybe TRBD1 (6 bases). Trimming shortened V by 3 bases and J by 2 bases, and 15 bases separated the two germline ends. Germline V gene data show CDR1 as MNHNS and CDR2 as SASEGT. The CDR3 is made up of 16 amino acids. For the CDR3, the DNA is TGTGCCAGCAGTGATTTTTCGGACAGTACCACAGATACGCAGTATTTT. It encodes CASSDFSDSTTDTQYF.

The genes are TRBV6-5 and TRBJ2-7; TRBD1 aligns across 7 bases. CDR3 size: 15 residues. CDR1 is MNHEY, CDR2 SVGAGI, per germline. V lost 4 bases to trimming and J lost 1 base; unmatched junction nucleotides: 7. CDR3 sequence (DNA): TGTGCCAGCAGTTTCCCCCACAGGGGATCCTACGAGCAGTACTTC. It yields the protein CASSFPHRGSYEQYF.

The chain carries TRBV19 and TRBJ2-4, with 7 bases fitting TRBD1. CDR3 length: 16 residues. V shed 3 bases and J 1 base; nucleotides not matched to a gene: 6. The germline gives CDR1 LNHDA, CDR2 SQIVND (reference sequence). The CDR3 loop is CASSITSRGAKNIQYF. The CDR3 DNA follows: TGTGCCAGTAGTATTACTTCCAGGGGGGCCAAAAACATTCAGTACTTC.

V usage is TRBV5-1 and J usage is TRBJ1-2; D uncertain. Germline lookup yields CDR1 SGHRS and CDR2 YFSETQ. The CDR3 spans 11 residues. Trimming shortened V by 4 bases and J by 8 bases, and 9 bases separated the two germline ends. The CDR3, as DNA: TGCGCCAGCAGCGAGGCGGCGGGCTACACCTTC. Its protein product is CASSEAAGYTF.

The gene calls are TRBV2 and TRBJ1-2; D is ambiguous. Trimming left V 8 bases short and J 7 bases short, with 20 bases between. Germline V CDR1 and CDR2: SNHLY, FYNNEI. CDR3 length equals 14 residues. The CDR3 DNA is TGTGCCAGCGGGCCACCGGGGTCCGGAGCTGGCTACACCTTC. Its protein product is CASGPPGSGAGYTF.

This chain links TRBV6-1 with TRBJ1-2, with TRBD1 identical over 9 bases. CDR1 is MNHNS, CDR2 SASEGT, per germline. CDR3 length: 15 residues. The ends lost 1 base at V and 2 bases at J; junction bases unmatched: 2. CDR3 protein: CASSEVTGGNYGYTF. The DNA for the CDR3 is TGTGCCAGCAGTGAAGTAACAGGGGGCAACTATGGCTACACCTTC.

The chain employs TRBV11-2 and TRBJ2-7; 10 bases agree with TRBD2. The CDR3 covers 14 residues. CDR1 and CDR2 from the germline V gene are SGHAT and FQNNGV. With 5 bases clipped from V and 6 bases from J, the junction kept 7 bases outside the gene matches. The CDR3 DNA follows: TGTGCCAGCAGCCCAGCGGGAGGGCCGGGCGAGCAGTACTTC. This sequence encodes CASSPAGGPGEQYF.

The V and J genes are TRBV7-9 and TRBJ1-4; TRBD1 matches 7 bases. The V gene end was trimmed by 5 bases and the J gene end by 4 bases; junction bases not matched to a gene: 10. The CDR3 is 16 residues long. Germline V gene lookup returns CDR1 SEHNR and CDR2 FQNEAQ (reference sequence). This CDR3 is CASSRGWDRINEKLFF. In DNA, the CDR3 is TGTGCCAGCAGCAGGGGTTGGGACAGAATTAATGAAAAACTGTTTTTT. The variable domain in full, with the rest retrieved from reference TRBV7-9 and TRBJ1-4, is DTGVSQNPRHKITKRGQNVTFRCDPISEHNRLYWYRQTLGQGPEFLTYFQNEAQLEKSRLLSDRFSAERPKGSFSTLEIQRTEQGDSAMYLCASSRGWDRINEKLFFGSGTQLSVL.

V is TRBV25-1 and J is TRBJ1-5; TRBD1 agrees at 8 bases. The CDR3 length is 16 residues. Germline CDR1 MGHDK, CDR2 SYGVNS. Trimming took 3 bases from V and 6 from J; bases not matched to a gene: 10. In nucleotides, the CDR3 is TGTGCCAGCAGTGATGTCGAGACAGGGGAAAGTCAGCCCCAGCATTTT. It is translated as CASSDVETGESQPQHF.

The CDR3 region is CSAGTYDEQFF. Written as DNA, the CDR3 is TGCAGCGCTGGGACTTACGATGAGCAGTTCTTC. J is TRBJ2-1 and V is TRBV29-1; TRBD2 is a possible D gene (6 bases). Germline assignment: CDR1 SQVTM and CDR2 ANQGSEA. The CDR3 has 11 residues. V was pared by 7 bases and J by 8 bases, with 12 bases between.

This clone was detected once. This chain joins TRBV5-1 and TRBJ1-1; 10 bases are a match to TRBD1. V was pared by 2 bases and J by 6 bases, with 10 bases of the junction left unmatched. CDR1 SGHRS and CDR2 YFSETQ come from the germline V gene. This CDR3 region has 16 residues. The CDR3 DNA sequence: TGCGCCAGCAGCTTCGGGAATGTCGGACAGGGGGCTGAAGCTTTCTTT. It specifies CASSFGNVGQGAEAFF.

This clone came up once. V gene TRBV5-5 combines with J gene TRBJ1-4; D call uncertain. The germline V gene encodes CDR1 SGHKS and CDR2 YYEKEE (reference sequence). The CDR3 is made up of 16 amino acids. Trimming removed 1 base at V and 4 bases at J, with 14 bases between. The CDR3: CASSLKVWASNEKLFF. CDR3 sequence (DNA): TGTGCCAGCAGCTTGAAGGTGTGGGCGAGTAATGAAAAACTGTTTTTT.

This chain connects TRBV12-5 to TRBJ1-5; maybe TRBD1 (5 bases). CDR3 length: 16 residues. The germline gives CDR1 LGHNT, CDR2 FRNRAP. V lost 6 bases and J 0 bases, leaving 15 bases between the germline ends. CDR3 region: CASGLGGAGSNQPQHF. CDR3 coding DNA: TGTGCTAGTGGCCTGGGAGGGGCGGGTAGCAATCAGCCCCAGCATTTT.

The rearrangement joins TRBV30 to TRBJ1-4; no definite D call. This CDR3 has 13 residues. V was shortened by 3 bases and J by 7 bases, with 12 bases between the two germline ends. Germline V CDR1 and CDR2: GTSNPN, SVGIG (reference sequence). For the CDR3, the DNA is TGTGCCTGGAGCCCCCGCGGAGGTGAAAAACTGTTTTTT. As protein: CAWSPRGGEKLFF. Full variable domain (remainder filled in from reference TRBV30 and TRBJ1-4): SQTIHQWPATLVQPVGSPLSLECTVEGTSNPNLYWYRQAAGRGLQLLFYSVGIGQISSEVPQNLSASRPQDRQFILSSKKLLLSDSGFYLCAWSPRGGEKLFFGSGTQLSVL.

V is TRBV28 and J is TRBJ1-1; D call uncertain. The CDR3 extends over 14 amino acids. The V end lost 6 bases, the J end lost 4 bases, and 15 bases lay between the germline ends. Germline CDR1 reads MDHEN; CDR2 reads SYDVKM. CDR3 amino acids: CASSTYHERTEAFF. The CDR3 nucleotides read TGTGCCAGCAGCACTTATCACGAGCGCACTGAAGCTTTCTTT.

J is TRBJ2-1 and V is TRBV29-1; 11 nucleotides line up with TRBD2. This CDR3 comprises 14 residues. The V and J ends lost 7 bases and 7 bases, in that order; junction bases with no gene match: 9. Germline loops: CDR1 SQVTM, CDR2 ANQGSEA. Here the CDR3 DNA reads TGCAGCGCTCGTAGCGGGAGGGCATGGAATGAGCAGTTCTTC. Its translation: CSARSGRAWNEQFF.

This chain links TRBV28 with TRBJ2-1; 9 nucleotides align to TRBD2. Germline CDR1 is MDHEN and CDR2 is SYDVKM. After removal of 7 bases from V and 7 bases from J, the junction contained 11 bases not matched to a gene. The CDR3 consists of 15 residues. The chain's CDR3 is CASTQTSGNLNEQFF. CDR3 sequence (DNA): TGTGCCAGCACCCAGACTAGCGGAAACTTAAATGAGCAGTTCTTC.

This clone has a handful of counts. The J gene is TRBJ2-5, the V gene TRBV5-1; the match to TRBD2 covers 11 bases. Germline V gene sequence: CDR1 SGHRS, CDR2 YFSETQ. CDR3 length: 16 residues. V trimming: 5 bases; J trimming: 0 bases; junction bases outside the gene matches: 6. CDR3 nucleotide sequence: TGCGCCAGCAGTCAGGCTAGCGGGGGGAACCAAGAGACCCAGTACTTC. It translates to CASSQASGGNQETQYF. The full variable domain, rest sourced from reference TRBV5-1 and TRBJ2-5, is KAGVTQTPRYLIKTRGQQVTLSCSPISGHRSVSWYQQTPGQGLQFLFEYFSETQRNKGNFPGRFSGRQFSNSRSEMNVSTLELGDSALYLCASSQASGGNQETQYFGPGTRLLVL.

The genes are TRBV6-5 and TRBJ1-3; D remains ambiguous. Looked up from germline, CDR1 is MNHEY and CDR2 is SVGAGI. Between the trimmed V and J ends, which lost 5 bases and 7 bases, there was a span of 9 bases. This CDR3 is 12 amino acids long. CDR3 sequence (DNA): TGTGCCAGCAGTCCAGGATCTAACACCATATATTTT. It specifies CASSPGSNTIYF.

This clone was detected once. The rearrangement links TRBV25-1 to TRBJ2-7; maybe TRBD2 (7 bases). V was shortened by 0 bases and J by 4 bases, with 19 bases between the two germline ends. The CDR3 length is 17 residues. Germline V gene lookup returns CDR1 MGHDK and CDR2 SYGVNS. CDR3 sequence reads: CASSEYGLRGRAYEQYF. In DNA, the CDR3 is TGTGCCAGCAGTGAATATGGGCTAAGGGGGAGGGCTTACGAGCAGTACTTC.

The chain joins TRBV7-8 to TRBJ1-1, with D unresolved. The CDR3 consists of 14 residues. Deletions cut 10 bases from V and 8 bases from J, with 23 bases between. Germline V gene lookup returns CDR1 SGHVS and CDR2 FQNEAQ. The CDR3: CATKRSRGYGEAFF. In nucleotides, the CDR3 is TGTGCCACCAAAAGGTCGCGCGGATATGGCGAAGCTTTCTTT.

The chain uses TRBV7-2 and TRBJ2-1; 11 nucleotides match TRBD2. Looked up from germline, CDR1 is SGHTA and CDR2 is FQGNSA. J gave up 8 bases and V 1 base, and 4 bases lay outside the gene matches. The CDR3 loop spans 15 amino acids. The CDR3 DNA is TGTGCCAGCAGCTTAGATCTAGCGGGAGGACATGAGCAGTTCTTC. It encodes CASSLDLAGGHEQFF.

The V call is TRBV5-1, the J call TRBJ1-4, with D maybe TRBD1 (5 bases). CDR3 length: 15 residues. Looked up from germline, CDR1 is SGHRS and CDR2 is YFSETQ. V lost 2 bases to trimming and J lost 3 bases, with 11 bases between them. Here the CDR3 reads CASSFSPGANEKLFF. CDR3 DNA: TGCGCCAGCAGCTTCTCCCCGGGGGCTAATGAAAAACTGTTTTTT. The full variable domain, rest sourced from reference TRBV5-1 and TRBJ1-4, is KAGVTQTPRYLIKTRGQQVTLSCSPISGHRSVSWYQQTPGQGLQFLFEYFSETQRNKGNFPGRFSGRQFSNSRSEMNVSTLELGDSALYLCASSFSPGANEKLFFGSGTQLSVL.